The clone carrying this T cell receptor (beta chain) came up a few times. What it recognizes is unknown. The sample is drawn from a study of T-cell reconstitution after alpha-beta-depleted transplantation in children. General study findings and limits: Several hundred expanded graft clones reportedly were the source of alpha-beta T cells about two months after transplant. Several patients had high TCRbeta diversity at day 60; it came from surviving recipient T cells and thymic progenitors. T-cell numbers and diversity, one year after transplant, stemmed largely from T cells that were newly produced.

Per germline, CDR1 SGHTA and CDR2 FQGTGA. V was clipped by 5 bases and J by 1 base; unmatched bases: 3. CDR3 size: 16 residues. Researchers prepared the TCRbeta library using unique molecular identifiers, the study reports. TCRdb re-analysed the PCR reads in MiXCR, keeping a single row per CDR3 protein. The sample holds about 980,000 distinct CDR3 sequences, roughly 29% seen once. The chain carries TRBV7-3 and TRBJ2-3; 13 bases line up with TRBD2. The sample in question was PBMCs, mostly from graft donor cells, obtained 360 days after TCRalphabeta/CD19-depleted stem cell transplant. The TCR was taken from a boy younger than two who had a stem cell transplant for SCID, so the T cells may come from the graft donor. CDR3 DNA: TGTGCCAGCAGCATCGGACTAGCGGGGGGCACAGATACGCAGTATTTT. Translated: CASSIGLAGGTDTQYF.